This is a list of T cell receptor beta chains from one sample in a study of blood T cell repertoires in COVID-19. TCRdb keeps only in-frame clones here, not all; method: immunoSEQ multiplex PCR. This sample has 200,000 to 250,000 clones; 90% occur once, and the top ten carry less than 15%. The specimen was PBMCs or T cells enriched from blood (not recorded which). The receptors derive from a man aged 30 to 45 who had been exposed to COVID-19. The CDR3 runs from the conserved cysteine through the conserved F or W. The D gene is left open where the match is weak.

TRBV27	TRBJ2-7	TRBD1	TGTGCCAGCGGCAGGGGGCGCGGAATCGACGAGCAGTACTTC	CASGRGRGIDEQYF
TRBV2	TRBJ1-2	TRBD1	TGTGCCAGCATTGACAGGGAGGACTATGGCTACACCTTC	CASIDREDYGYTF
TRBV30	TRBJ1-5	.	TGTGCCTGGAACGCTGGGTACAGTGATTCTCAGCCCCAGCATTTT	CAWNAGYSDSQPQHF
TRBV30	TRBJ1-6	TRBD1	TGTGCCTGGAGCGGTGAACGGACAGGGGGCTATTCACCCCTCCACTTT	CAWSGERTGGYSPLHF
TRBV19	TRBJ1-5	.	TGTGCCAGTAGTCCCGACTCATCGGGGTGGAGCAATCAGCCCCAGCATTTT	CASSPDSSGWSNQPQHF
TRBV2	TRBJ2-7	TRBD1	TGTGCCAGCAGTCCAAACGCAGGGGGCTTTAAGTACGAGCAGTACTTC	CASSPNAGGFKYEQYF
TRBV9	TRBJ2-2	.	TGTGCCAGCAGCGTCCGGACAAGCACCGGGGAGCTGTTTTTT	CASSVRTSTGELFF
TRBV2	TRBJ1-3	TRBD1	TGTGCCAGCAGTGGACAGGGGGGAAACACCATATATTTT	CASSGQGGNTIYF
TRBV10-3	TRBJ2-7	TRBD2	TGTGCCATCAGTGGGACTAGCTTGGGCGAGCAGTACTTC	CAISGTSLGEQYF
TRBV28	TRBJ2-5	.	TGTGCCAGCACCCTAGGGGCGGGGTCTAGTGAGACCCAGTACTTC	CASTLGAGSSETQYF
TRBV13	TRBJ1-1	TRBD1	TGTGCCAGCAGCCGGAGACAGGGGGCCTTATACACTGAAGCTTTCTTT	CASSRRQGALYTEAFF
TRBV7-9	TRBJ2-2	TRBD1	TGTGCCAGCAGCTTGACAGGGCCCGGGGAGCTGTTTTTT	CASSLTGPGELFF
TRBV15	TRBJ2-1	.	TGTGCCACCAGCAGAGATGGTGGGCGCTCCTACAATGAGCAGTTCTTC	CATSRDGGRSYNEQFF